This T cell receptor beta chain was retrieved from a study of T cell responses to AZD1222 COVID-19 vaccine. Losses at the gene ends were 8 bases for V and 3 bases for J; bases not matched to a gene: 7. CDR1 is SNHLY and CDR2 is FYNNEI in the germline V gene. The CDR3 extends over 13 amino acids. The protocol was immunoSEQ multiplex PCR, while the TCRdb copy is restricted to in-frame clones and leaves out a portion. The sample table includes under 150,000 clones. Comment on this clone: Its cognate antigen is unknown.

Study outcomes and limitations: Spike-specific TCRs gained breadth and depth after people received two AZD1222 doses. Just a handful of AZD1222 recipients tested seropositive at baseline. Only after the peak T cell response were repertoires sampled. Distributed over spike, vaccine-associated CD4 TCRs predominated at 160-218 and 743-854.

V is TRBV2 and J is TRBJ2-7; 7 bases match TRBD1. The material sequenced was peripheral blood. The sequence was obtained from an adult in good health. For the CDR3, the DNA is TGTGCCAGCTCCCGGACAGGAGGCTACGAGCAGTACTTC. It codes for CASSRTGGYEQYF.